This passage covers 5 T cell receptor beta chains from one sample sequenced in a study of T cells in women clearing cervical HPV infection. Profiled with immunoSEQ multiplex PCR; TCRdb holds only in-frame clones, not every one. The sample table sets out about 32,000 clones. The sequencing input was blood buffy coat. These receptors originate from a woman aged 18 to 69 with a cervical HPV16 infection that either progressed to CIN3+ or cleared (not recorded which).

On this clone: The read terminates 3 residues before the CDR3 end, so the remaining end is supplied by the germline J gene. This rearrangement joins TRBV20-1 to TRBJ1-6; D might be TRBD1 (5 bases). Germline V gene data show CDR1 as DFQATT and CDR2 as SNEGSKA (reference sequence). With 1 base removed from V and 9 bases from J, the gap between germline ends came to 10 bases. CDR3 length: 13 amino acids. CDR3 bases read: TGCAGTGCTAGAGGTCCGGGGGGTTCACCC. This translates into CSARGPGGSP. Given in full, the CDR3 is CSARGPGGSPLHF.

With respect to this clone: Mismatch with germline at one junction end may stem from a read error. Coverage ceases 3 residues before the CDR3 finishes, and the germline J gene fills in the end. The chain combines TRBV18 with TRBJ1-5, with D maybe TRBD1 (5 bases). The CDR3 sequence is 16 residues long. Germline CDR1 and CDR2: KGHSH and LQKENI. The CDR3 sequence: CASSPRREGSGQPQHF. CDR3 DNA (partial): TGTGCCAGCTCCCCACGCCGGGAGGGGTCGGGTCAGCCC.

As regards this clone: Read sequence stops 3 residues before the CDR3 end, and the germline J gene provides the missing end. The V and J genes are TRBV29-1 and TRBJ2-2; a possible D gene is TRBD1 (6 bases). Looked up from germline, CDR1 is SQVTM and CDR2 is ANQGSEA. The CDR3 is 13 residues long. The part of the CDR3 DNA that was read is TGCAGCGTTCAACGGACAGAAAGTTCACCG. Its translation: CSVQRTESSP. The whole CDR3 reads CSVQRTESSPLFF.

A note on this clone: Coverage ceases 3 residues before the CDR3 finishes, and the germline J gene fills in the end. The chain couples TRBV19 to TRBJ2-2, with 7 bases fitting TRBD1. CDR3 size: 13 residues. Germline V lookup: CDR1 LNHDA, CDR2 SQIVND (reference sequence). CDR3 loop: CASRKGQAEKLFF. The covered CDR3 bases are TGTGCCAGTAGGAAAGGACAGGCTGAAAAG.

This CDR3 reads CASSNGLAWDNEQFF. The CDR3 bases that were read are TGCGCCAGCAGCAACGGACTAGCGTGGGACAATGAG. This sequence joins TRBV5-1 and TRBJ2-1; 9 bases are shared with TRBD2. The sequenced fragment ends 3 residues before the CDR3 boundary, so the rest is inferred from the germline J gene. CDR1 is SGHRS, CDR2 YFSETQ, per germline. With V trimmed by 4 bases and J by 5 bases, 7 bases remained unmatched. This CDR3 region has 15 residues.